The 17 T cell receptor beta chains presented below share a single source sample, sequenced in a study of response to subunit inactivated influenza vaccine. TCRdb reanalysed the RT-PCR reads using MiXCR and keeps one entry per CDR3 protein. The sample yields over 150,000 distinct CDR3 sequences, 13% to 15% seen once. The sequencing here drew on CD8+ T cells sorted from PBMCs, taken 5 days after vaccination. Source of these receptors: a man aged 45 to 65 who received an inactivated influenza vaccine.

This clonotype was counted ten times or more. The chain links TRBV6-2 or TRBV6-3 to TRBJ2-5; 11 nucleotides agree with TRBD2. The junction had 5 bases not matched to a gene; V was cut back by 2 bases and J by 3 bases. CDR1 MNHEY and CDR2 SVGEGT come from the germline V gene. There are 16 residues in the CDR3. The CDR3 is CASSYERLAGKETQYF. In nucleotides, the CDR3 is TGTGCCAGCAGTTACGAAAGACTAGCGGGAAAAGAGACCCAGTACTTC.

J is TRBJ2-3 and V is TRBV7-2; D remains ambiguous. The CDR3 extends over 14 amino acids. The V gene lost 1 base and the J gene lost 4 bases, with 9 bases spanning the gap. Germline V gives CDR1 SGHTA, CDR2 FQGNSA. CDR3 in DNA: TGTGCCAGCAGCTTAGGATCCAGTCCAGATACGCAGTATTTT. As protein: CASSLGSSPDTQYF.

This clonotype has a handful of counts. This chain uses TRBV28 with TRBJ2-1; 9 bases fit TRBD1. CDR3 length: 16 amino acids. Trimming removed 3 bases from V and 7 bases from J; junction bases left unmatched: 10. Per the germline V gene, CDR1 is MDHEN and CDR2 is SYDVKM. The CDR3: CASSFPSGTGLNEQFF. For the CDR3, the DNA is TGTGCCAGCAGTTTCCCCTCCGGGACAGGGTTGAATGAGCAGTTCTTC.

This clonotype occurred a few times. This chain joins TRBV12-3 or TRBV12-4 and TRBJ2-1; a weak D match, TRBD1 (6 bases). This CDR3 region has 14 residues. Trimming removed 2 bases at V and 6 bases at J, with 11 bases between. The CDR3, as DNA: TGTGCCAGCAGTTTATTGGGGGCGGGCAATGAGCAGTTCTTC. Residues: CASSLLGAGNEQFF.

This clonotype was observed at least ten times. The chain joins TRBV28 to TRBJ2-5, with 10 bases aligning to TRBD2. The V segment lost 6 bases and the J segment 2 bases; nucleotides outside the gene matches: 9. Germline V gene sequence: CDR1 MDHEN, CDR2 SYDVKM. This CDR3 comprises 16 residues. CDR3 DNA: TGTGCCAGCAGAAACATAGCGGGGGGACTTCAAGAGACCCAGTACTTC. Translating it yields CASRNIAGGLQETQYF.

This clonotype was recorded a few times. The V gene is TRBV4-3, the J gene TRBJ1-6, with TRBD1 as a possible D gene (6 bases). Germline-derived CDR1 and CDR2 are LGHNA and YSLEER. V was shortened by 2 bases and J by 8 bases, with 7 bases between the two germline ends. The CDR3 covers 13 residues. CDR3: CASSQYRDSPLHF. CDR3 bases: TGCGCCAGCAGCCAATACAGGGATTCACCCCTCCACTTT.

The rearrangement links TRBV7-7 to TRBJ1-5, with D unclear. V was clipped by 0 bases and J by 4 bases, with 4 bases between them. CDR3 length: 13 amino acids. Germline V CDR1 and CDR2: SSHAT, FNYEAQ (reference sequence). The CDR3 sequence is CASSLARNQPQHF. DNA for the CDR3: TGTGCCAGCAGCTTAGCGCGAAATCAGCCCCAGCATTTT.

The chain carries TRBV6-2 or TRBV6-3 and TRBJ2-3; D gene uncertain. Trimming shortened V by 2 bases and J by 2 bases, and 8 bases separated the two germline ends. In germline, CDR1 is MNHEY, CDR2 SVGEGT. There are 14 residues in the CDR3. CDR3 in DNA: TGTGCCAGCAGTTACCGCGGTGTCACAGATACGCAGTATTTT. Residues: CASSYRGVTDTQYF.

The chain uses TRBV7-2 and TRBJ2-6; D ambiguous. The CDR3 contains 17 residues. Germline CDR1 and CDR2: SGHTA and FQGNSA. The V end was cut by 10 bases, the J end by 0 bases, with 19 bases between. The CDR3 loop is CAMGFQRLNSGANVLTF. The CDR3 region has the DNA TGTGCCATGGGCTTCCAGCGTCTAAACTCTGGGGCCAACGTCCTGACTTTC.

The chain uses TRBV7-9 and TRBJ2-5; 9 nucleotides align to TRBD2. After removal of 6 bases from V and 4 bases from J, the junction contained 9 bases not matched to a gene. The CDR3 is 15 amino acids. CDR1 and CDR2 (germline): SEHNR, FQNEAQ (reference sequence). The CDR3 nucleotides are TGTGCCAGCAGTAATAGCGGGAGACCACTAGAGACCCAGTACTTC. It codes for CASSNSGRPLETQYF.

This clonotype was detected only a few times. The chain recombines TRBV9 with TRBJ2-3, with D possibly being TRBD2 (7 bases). V shed 3 bases and J shed 7 bases, with 15 bases lying between them. This CDR3 is 14 amino acids long. CDR1 is SGDLS, CDR2 YYNGEE, per germline. In DNA, the CDR3 is TGTGCCAGCAGCGAGGGGGGGGCTGCGAATACGCAGTATTTT. Encoded protein: CASSEGGAANTQYF.

This clonotype has just a few counts. The V call is TRBV7-8, the J call TRBJ2-7; 7 bases are a match to TRBD1. The CDR3 consists of 14 residues. V was pared by 3 bases and J by 2 bases, with 4 bases of the junction left unmatched. In germline, CDR1 is SGHVS, CDR2 FQNEAQ. The DNA for the CDR3 is TGTGCCAGCAGCTTTCAGGGGGTGGCCTACGAGCAGTACTTC. Protein: CASSFQGVAYEQYF.

The table lists this clonotype with a few counts. The J gene is TRBJ2-3, the V gene TRBV29-1, with D perhaps given as TRBD1 or TRBD2 (6 bases each). This CDR3 contains 12 residues. Looked up from germline, CDR1 is SQVTM and CDR2 is ANQGSEA. Trimming shortened V by 7 bases and J by 4 bases, and 12 bases separated the two germline ends. CDR3 in DNA: TGCAGCGGTTTGGGGGGCCCAGATACGCAGTATTTT. The encoded protein is CSGLGGPDTQYF.

The J gene is TRBJ2-7, the V gene TRBV5-1, with a tentative D call TRBD1 (6 bases). The germline V gene encodes CDR1 SGHRS and CDR2 YFSETQ. This CDR3 is 15 amino acids long. V was trimmed by 4 bases and J by 5 bases, leaving 19 bases between them. For the CDR3, the DNA is TGCGCCAGCAGCCAAGAGAGGGGGATGAGACACGAGCAGTACTTC. Amino acids: CASSQERGMRHEQYF.

This chain connects TRBV7-6 to TRBJ2-3; D possibly corresponds to TRBD1 (6 bases). V was clipped by 6 bases and J by 4 bases, with 17 bases between them. Germline V gives CDR1 SGHVS, CDR2 FNYEAQ. This CDR3 spans 15 amino acids. CDR3 amino acids: CASRKEPTGPDTQYF. CDR3 in DNA: TGTGCCAGCAGGAAAGAACCAACAGGGCCAGATACGCAGTATTTT.

This clonotype was counted only a few times. The chain links TRBV7-6 to TRBJ1-1; D is ambiguous. Germline V gene sequence: CDR1 SGHVS, CDR2 FNYEAQ. Trimming took 6 bases from V and 3 from J, leaving 11 bases between them. There are 13 residues in the CDR3. CDR3 sequence (DNA): TGTGCCAGCAGTCAAGGGATGGACACTGAAGCTTTCTTT. It codes for CASSQGMDTEAFF.

This clonotype was found a few times. A junction boundary mismatches the germline segment, possibly from a read error. V is TRBV27 and J is TRBJ2-1, with D perhaps assigned TRBD1 or TRBD2 (6 bases each). The V gene's germline CDR1 is MNHEY and CDR2 SMNVEV (reference sequence). The CDR3 is 11 residues long. CDR3 residues: CASRGGTGCLF. As DNA, the CDR3 is TGTGCCAGCAGGGGGGGCACAGGGTGCCTCTTC.